This T cell receptor beta chain derives from a study of blood T cell repertoires in COVID-19. Original processing notes: Reference gene primer amplification gave estimated nucleated cell counts. Produced via immunoSEQ multiplex PCR; TCRdb's table is partial and in-frame only. V, J and clone size were drawn from that table, and D and trimming were deduced from the DNA. Found here are approximately 250,000 clones, almost 85% of them singletons; the top ten hold around 9.8%. V was shortened by 6 bases and J by 0 bases, with 11 bases between the two germline ends. CDR3 length: 14 amino acids. Germline V gives CDR1 MNHEY, CDR2 SVGAGI. Participants' own reports of clinical history determined their cohort assignment.

The clonotype was recovered from a woman in her forties or fifties with acute COVID-19. The chain has TRBV6-5 and TRBJ1-1, with a tentative D call TRBD1 (6 bases). The sample taken for sequencing was PBMCs or T cells enriched from blood (not recorded which). CDR3 nucleotides: TGTGCCAGCAGATGGGACACTCTGAACACTGAAGCTTTCTTT. Translation gives CASRWDTLNTEAFF.